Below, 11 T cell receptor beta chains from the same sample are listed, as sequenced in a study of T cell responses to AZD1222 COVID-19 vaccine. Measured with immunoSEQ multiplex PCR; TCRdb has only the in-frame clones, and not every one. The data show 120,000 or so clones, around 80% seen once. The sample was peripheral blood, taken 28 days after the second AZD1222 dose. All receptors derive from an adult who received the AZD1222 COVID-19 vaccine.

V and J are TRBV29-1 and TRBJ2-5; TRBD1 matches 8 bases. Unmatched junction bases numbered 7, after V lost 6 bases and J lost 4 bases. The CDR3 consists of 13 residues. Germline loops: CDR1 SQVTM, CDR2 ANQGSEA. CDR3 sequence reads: CSVTLRGRETQYF. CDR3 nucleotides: TGCAGCGTAACCCTCAGGGGGCGAGAGACCCAGTACTTC.

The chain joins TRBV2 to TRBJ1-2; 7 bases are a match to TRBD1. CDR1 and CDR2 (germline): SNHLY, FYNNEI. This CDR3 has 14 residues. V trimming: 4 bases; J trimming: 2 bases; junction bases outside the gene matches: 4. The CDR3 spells CASSGGRGNYGYTF. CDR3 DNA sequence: TGTGCCAGCAGTGGGGGCAGGGGGAACTATGGCTACACCTTC.

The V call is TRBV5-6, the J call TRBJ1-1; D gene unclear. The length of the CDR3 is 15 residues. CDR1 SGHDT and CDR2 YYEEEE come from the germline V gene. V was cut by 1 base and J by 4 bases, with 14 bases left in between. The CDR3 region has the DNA TGTGCCAGCAGCTTGCCCTTGGGCGGTGCCACTGAAGCTTTCTTT. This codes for CASSLPLGGATEAFF.

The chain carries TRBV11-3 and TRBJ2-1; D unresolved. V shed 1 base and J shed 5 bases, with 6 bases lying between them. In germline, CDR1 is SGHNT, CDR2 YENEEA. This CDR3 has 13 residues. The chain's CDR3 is CASSLGPNNEQFF. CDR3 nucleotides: TGTGCCAGCAGCTTAGGGCCGAACAATGAGCAGTTCTTC.

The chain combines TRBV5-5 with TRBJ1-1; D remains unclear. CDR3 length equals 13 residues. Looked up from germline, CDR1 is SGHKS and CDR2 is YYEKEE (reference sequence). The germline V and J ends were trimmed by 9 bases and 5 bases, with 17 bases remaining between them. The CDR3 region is CATKQDVGTEAFF. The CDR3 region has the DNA TGTGCCACCAAGCAGGACGTGGGGACTGAAGCTTTCTTT.

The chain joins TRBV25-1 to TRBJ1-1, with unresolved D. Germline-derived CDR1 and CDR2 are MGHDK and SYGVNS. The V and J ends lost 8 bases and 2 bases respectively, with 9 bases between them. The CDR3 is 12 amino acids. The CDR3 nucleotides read TGTGCCAGCCAAAGGACCAACACTGAAGCTTTCTTT. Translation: CASQRTNTEAFF.

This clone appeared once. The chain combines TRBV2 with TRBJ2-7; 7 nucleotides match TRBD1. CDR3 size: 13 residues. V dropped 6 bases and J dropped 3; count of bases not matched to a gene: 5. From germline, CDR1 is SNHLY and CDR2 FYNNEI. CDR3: CASSLQGLYEQYF. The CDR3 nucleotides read TGTGCCAGCAGCTTACAGGGGCTCTACGAGCAGTACTTC.

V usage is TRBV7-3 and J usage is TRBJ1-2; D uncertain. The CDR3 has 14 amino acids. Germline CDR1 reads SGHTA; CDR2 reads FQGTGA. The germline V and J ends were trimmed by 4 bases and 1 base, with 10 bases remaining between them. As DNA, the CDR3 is TGTGCCAGCAGCTCGGACGGGTTTAACTATGGCTACACCTTC. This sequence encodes CASSSDGFNYGYTF. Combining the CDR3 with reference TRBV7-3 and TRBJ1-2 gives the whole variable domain GAGVSQTPSNKVTEKGKYVELRCDPISGHTALYWYRQSLGQGPEFLIYFQGTGAADDSGLPNDRFFAVRPEGSVSTLKIQRTERGDSAVYLCASSSDGFNYGYTFGSGTRLTVV.

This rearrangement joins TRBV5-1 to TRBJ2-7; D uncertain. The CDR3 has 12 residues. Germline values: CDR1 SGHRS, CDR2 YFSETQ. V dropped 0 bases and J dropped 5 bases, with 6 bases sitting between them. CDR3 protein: CASSLDNDEQYF. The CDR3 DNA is TGCGCCAGCAGCTTGGACAACGACGAGCAGTACTTC.

CDR3 sequence: CASSPLRGNTEAFF. CDR3 in DNA: TGTGCCAGCAGCCCTCTCCGGGGGAACACTGAAGCTTTCTTT. The chain joins TRBV16 to TRBJ1-1, with D unclear. This CDR3 comprises 14 residues. Germline CDR1 and CDR2: KGHSY and FQNENV. V was cut by 4 bases and J by 1 base, with 10 bases left in between.

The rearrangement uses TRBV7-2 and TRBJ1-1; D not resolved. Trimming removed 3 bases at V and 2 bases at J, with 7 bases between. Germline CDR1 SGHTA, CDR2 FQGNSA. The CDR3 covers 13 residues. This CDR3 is CASSFTTNTEAFF. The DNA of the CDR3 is TGTGCCAGCAGCTTTACGACTAACACTGAAGCTTTCTTT.